Detailed here is one TCR beta chain. An input of about 0.5 to 1 ug of RNA was subjected to reverse transcription using random hexamers. TCRdb re-called the immunoSEQ multiplex PCR reads through MiXCR, storing one row per CDR3 protein. Here the sample spans around 70,000 distinct CDR3 sequences, just under 95% being singletons. The authors sequenced TCR beta from blood CD8+ and CD4+ T cells. The sample belongs to a study of CD8 T cells in Susac syndrome. J was trimmed by 4 bases and V by 5 bases; bases with no gene match: 11. CDR3 length equals 15 residues. Germline values: CDR1 SEHNR, CDR2 FQNEAQ (reference sequence).

What was sequenced was CD8+ T cells from PBMCs. This chain joins TRBV7-9 and TRBJ2-7; 7 bases are shared with TRBD2. This TCR was sampled from a human donor with multiple sclerosis. This chain's CDR3 is CASSPTGLGRYEQYF. Here the CDR3 DNA reads TGTGCCAGCAGCCCCACCGGACTAGGCCGATACGAGCAGTACTTC.